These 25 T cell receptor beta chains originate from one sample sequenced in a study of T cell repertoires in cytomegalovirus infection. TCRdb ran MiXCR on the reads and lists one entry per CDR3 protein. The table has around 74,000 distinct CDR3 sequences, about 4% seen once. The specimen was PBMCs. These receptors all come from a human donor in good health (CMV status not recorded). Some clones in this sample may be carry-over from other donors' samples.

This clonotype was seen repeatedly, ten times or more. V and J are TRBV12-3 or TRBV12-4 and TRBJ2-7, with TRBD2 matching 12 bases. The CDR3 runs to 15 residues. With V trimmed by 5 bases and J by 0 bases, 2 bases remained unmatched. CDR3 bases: TGTGCCAGCAGTAAGACTAGCGGGGGCTCCTACGAGCAGTACTTC. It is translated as CASSKTSGGSYEQYF.

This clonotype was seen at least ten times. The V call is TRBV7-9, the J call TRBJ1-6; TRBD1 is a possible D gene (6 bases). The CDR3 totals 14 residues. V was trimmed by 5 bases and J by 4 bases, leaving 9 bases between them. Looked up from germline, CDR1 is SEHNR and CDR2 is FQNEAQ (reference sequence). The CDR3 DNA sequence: TGTGCCAGCAGCCGGGGACAATATAATTCACCCCTCCACTTT. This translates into CASSRGQYNSPLHF.

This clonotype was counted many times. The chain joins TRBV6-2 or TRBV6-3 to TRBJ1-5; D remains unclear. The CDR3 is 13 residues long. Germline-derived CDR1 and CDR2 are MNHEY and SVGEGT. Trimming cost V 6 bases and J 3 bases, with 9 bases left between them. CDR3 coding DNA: TGTGCCAGCAGCCCTTGGCTCAATCAGCCCCAGCATTTT. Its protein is CASSPWLNQPQHF.

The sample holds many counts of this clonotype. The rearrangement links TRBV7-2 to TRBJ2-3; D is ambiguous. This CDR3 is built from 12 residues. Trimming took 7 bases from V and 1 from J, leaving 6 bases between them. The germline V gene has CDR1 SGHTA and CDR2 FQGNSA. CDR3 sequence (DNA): TGTGCCAGCAACCCTGGCACAGATACGCAGTATTTT. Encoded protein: CASNPGTDTQYF.

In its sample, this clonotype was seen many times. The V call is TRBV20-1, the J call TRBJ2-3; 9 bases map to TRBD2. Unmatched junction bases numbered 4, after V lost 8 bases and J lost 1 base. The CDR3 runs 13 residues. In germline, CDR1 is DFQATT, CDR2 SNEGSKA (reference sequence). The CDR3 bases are TGCAGTCTTAGCGGGGGTCGCACAGATACGCAGTATTTT. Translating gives CSLSGGRTDTQYF.

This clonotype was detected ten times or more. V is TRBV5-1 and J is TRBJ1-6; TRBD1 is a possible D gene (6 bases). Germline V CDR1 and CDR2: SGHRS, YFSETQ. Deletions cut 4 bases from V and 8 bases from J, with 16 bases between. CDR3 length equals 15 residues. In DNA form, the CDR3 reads TGCGCCAGCAGCCCATCCACAGGGTTGGATTCACCCCTCCACTTT. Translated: CASSPSTGLDSPLHF.

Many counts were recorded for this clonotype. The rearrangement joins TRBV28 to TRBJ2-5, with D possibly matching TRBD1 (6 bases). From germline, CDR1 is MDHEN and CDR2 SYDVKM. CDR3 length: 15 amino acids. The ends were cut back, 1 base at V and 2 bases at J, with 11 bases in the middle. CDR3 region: CASSLLGARQETQYF. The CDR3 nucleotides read TGTGCCAGCAGTTTATTGGGGGCGAGGCAAGAGACCCAGTACTTC.

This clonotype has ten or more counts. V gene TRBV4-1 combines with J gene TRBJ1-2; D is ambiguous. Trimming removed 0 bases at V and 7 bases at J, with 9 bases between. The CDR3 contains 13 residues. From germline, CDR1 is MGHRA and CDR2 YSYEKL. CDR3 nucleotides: TGCGCCAGCAGCCAAGACTTGGGTTTTGGCTACACCTTC. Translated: CASSQDLGFGYTF.

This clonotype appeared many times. The CDR3 nucleotides read TGTGCCAGCAGTTTAAAAAATCAGCCCCAGCATTTT. Protein product: CASSLKNQPQHF. The J gene is TRBJ1-5, the V gene TRBV12-3 or TRBV12-4, with unresolved D. The CDR3 has 12 amino acids. V lost 2 bases and J lost 4, with 3 bases in between.

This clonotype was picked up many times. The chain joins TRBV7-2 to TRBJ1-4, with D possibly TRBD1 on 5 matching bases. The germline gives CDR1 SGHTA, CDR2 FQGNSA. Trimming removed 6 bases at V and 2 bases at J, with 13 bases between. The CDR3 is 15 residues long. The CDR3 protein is CASSPGRQTNEKLFF. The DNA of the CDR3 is TGTGCCAGCAGTCCGGGACGGCAGACTAATGAAAAACTGTTTTTT.

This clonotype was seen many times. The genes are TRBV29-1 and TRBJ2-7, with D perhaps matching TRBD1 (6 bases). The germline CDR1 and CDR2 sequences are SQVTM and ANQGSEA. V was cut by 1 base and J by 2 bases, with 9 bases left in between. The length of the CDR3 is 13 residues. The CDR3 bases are TGCAGCGTTGAAGGGGGGCAGGCCTACGAGCAGTACTTC. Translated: CSVEGGQAYEQYF.

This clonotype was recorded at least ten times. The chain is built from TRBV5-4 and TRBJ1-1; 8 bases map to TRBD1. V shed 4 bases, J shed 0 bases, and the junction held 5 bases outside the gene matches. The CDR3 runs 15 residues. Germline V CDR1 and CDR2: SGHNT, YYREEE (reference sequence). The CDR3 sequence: CASSLGTGLNTEAFF. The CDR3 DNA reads TGTGCCAGCAGCCTGGGGACAGGATTGAACACTGAAGCTTTCTTT.

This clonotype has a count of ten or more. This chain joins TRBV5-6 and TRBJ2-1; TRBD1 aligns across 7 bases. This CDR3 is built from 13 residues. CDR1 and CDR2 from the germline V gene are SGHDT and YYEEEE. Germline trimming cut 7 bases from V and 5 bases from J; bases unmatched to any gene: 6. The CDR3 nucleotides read TGTGCCAGCCGGCGAGGACAGGACAATGAGCAGTTCTTC. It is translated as CASRRGQDNEQFF.

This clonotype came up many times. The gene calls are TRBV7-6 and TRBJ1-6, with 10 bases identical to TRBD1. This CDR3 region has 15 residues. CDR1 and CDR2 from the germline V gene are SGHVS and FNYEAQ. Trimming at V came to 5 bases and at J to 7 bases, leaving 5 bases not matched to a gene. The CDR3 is CASSTRQGANSPLHF. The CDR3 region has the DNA TGTGCCAGCAGCACTAGACAGGGGGCCAATTCACCCCTCCACTTT.

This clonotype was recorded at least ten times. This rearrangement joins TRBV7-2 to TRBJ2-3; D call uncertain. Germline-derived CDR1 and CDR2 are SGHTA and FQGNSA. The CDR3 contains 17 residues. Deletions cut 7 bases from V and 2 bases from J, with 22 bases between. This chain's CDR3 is CASTLTGWPTDTDTQYF. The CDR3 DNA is TGTGCCAGCACCCTCACCGGCTGGCCTACCGACACAGATACGCAGTATTTT.

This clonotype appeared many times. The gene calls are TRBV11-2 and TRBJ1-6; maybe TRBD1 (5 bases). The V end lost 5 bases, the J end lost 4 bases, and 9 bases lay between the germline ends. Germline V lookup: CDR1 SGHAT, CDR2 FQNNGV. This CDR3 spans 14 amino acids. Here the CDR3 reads CASSPGRYNSPLHF. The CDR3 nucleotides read TGTGCCAGCAGCCCGGGACGGTATAATTCACCCCTCCACTTT.

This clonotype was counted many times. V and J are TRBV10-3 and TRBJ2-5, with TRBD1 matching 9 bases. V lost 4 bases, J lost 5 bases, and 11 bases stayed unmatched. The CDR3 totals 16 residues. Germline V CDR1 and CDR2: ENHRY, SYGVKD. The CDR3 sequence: CAISGIQGAGWETQYF. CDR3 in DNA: TGTGCCATCAGTGGGATACAGGGGGCTGGTTGGGAGACCCAGTACTTC.

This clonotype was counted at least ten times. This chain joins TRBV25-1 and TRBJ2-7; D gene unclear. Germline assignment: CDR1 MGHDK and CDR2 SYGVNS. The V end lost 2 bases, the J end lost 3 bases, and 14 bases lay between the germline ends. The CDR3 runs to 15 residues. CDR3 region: CASSEDMAGNYEQYF. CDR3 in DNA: TGTGCCAGCAGTGAAGACATGGCTGGAAACTACGAGCAGTACTTC.

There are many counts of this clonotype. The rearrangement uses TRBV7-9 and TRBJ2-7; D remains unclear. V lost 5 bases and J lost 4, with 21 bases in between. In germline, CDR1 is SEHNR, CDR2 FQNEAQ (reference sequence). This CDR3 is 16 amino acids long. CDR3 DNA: TGTGCCAGCAGCACCGGGCTCAACCCCTCGGTATACGAGCAGTACTTC. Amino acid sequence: CASSTGLNPSVYEQYF.

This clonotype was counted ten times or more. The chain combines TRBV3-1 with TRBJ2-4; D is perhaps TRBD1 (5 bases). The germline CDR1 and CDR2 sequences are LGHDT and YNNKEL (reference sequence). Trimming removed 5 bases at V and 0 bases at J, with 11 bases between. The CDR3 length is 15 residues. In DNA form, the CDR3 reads TGTGCCAGCAGCAGACAGTCACTAGCCAAAAACATTCAGTACTTC. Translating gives CASSRQSLAKNIQYF. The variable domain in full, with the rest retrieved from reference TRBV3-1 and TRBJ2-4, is DTAVSQTPKYLVTQMGNDKSIKCEQNLGHDTMYWYKQDSKKFLKIMFSYNNKELIINETVPNRFSPKSPDKAHLNLHINSLELGDSAVYFCASSRQSLAKNIQYFGAGTRLSVL.

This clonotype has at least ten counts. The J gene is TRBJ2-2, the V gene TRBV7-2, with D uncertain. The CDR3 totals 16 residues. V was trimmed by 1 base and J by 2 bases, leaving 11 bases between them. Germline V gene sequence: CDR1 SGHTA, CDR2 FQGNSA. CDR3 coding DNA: TGTGCCAGCAGCTTAGTCCTTGGACCCAACACCGGGGAGCTGTTTTTT. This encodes CASSLVLGPNTGELFF.

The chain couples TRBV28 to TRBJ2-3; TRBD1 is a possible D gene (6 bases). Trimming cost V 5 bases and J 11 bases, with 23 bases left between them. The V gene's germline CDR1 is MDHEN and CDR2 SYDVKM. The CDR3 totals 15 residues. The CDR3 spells CASSKLGSGSRGQYF. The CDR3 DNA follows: TGTGCCAGCAGTAAACTTGGGAGTGGGAGCAGGGGGCAGTATTTT.

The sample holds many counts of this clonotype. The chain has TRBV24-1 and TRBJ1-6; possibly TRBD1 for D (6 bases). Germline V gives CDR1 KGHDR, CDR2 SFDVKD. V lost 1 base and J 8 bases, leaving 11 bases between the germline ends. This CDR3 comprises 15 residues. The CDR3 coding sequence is TGTGCCACCAGTGATTTCCAGGGGACGCATTCACCCCTCCACTTT. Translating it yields CATSDFQGTHSPLHF.

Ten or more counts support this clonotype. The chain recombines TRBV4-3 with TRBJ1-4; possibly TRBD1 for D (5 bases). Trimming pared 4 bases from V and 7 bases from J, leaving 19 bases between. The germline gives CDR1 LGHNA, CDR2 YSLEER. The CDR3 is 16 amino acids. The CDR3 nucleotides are TGCGCCAGCAGCCGGCGGGGGACCAGTAGAACTGAAAAACTGTTTTTT. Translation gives CASSRRGTSRTEKLFF.

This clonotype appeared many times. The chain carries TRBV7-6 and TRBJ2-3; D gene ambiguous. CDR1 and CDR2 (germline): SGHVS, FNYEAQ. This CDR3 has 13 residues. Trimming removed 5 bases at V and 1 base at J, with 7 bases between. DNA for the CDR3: TGTGCCAGCAGCCTCTTACGCACAGATACGCAGTATTTT. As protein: CASSLLRTDTQYF.